These 20 T cell receptor beta chains were sequenced from one sample in a study of blood T cell repertoires in COVID-19. Clones were read by immunoSEQ multiplex PCR, and TCRdb kept only the in-frame ones, dropping some. The sample consists of about 250,000 clones, around 91% of them appearing once. The sample was PBMCs or T cells enriched from blood (not recorded which). The receptor set was obtained from a woman aged 18-35 years who had recovered from COVID-19.

V usage is TRBV15 and J usage is TRBJ1-3; D ambiguous. The germline V gene has CDR1 LNHNV and CDR2 YYDKDF (reference sequence). Deletions cut 0 bases from V and 2 bases from J, with 8 bases between. The CDR3 sequence is 15 residues long. The CDR3 nucleotides read TGTGCCACCAGCAGAGATCGAACACCTGGAAACACCATATATTTT. It is translated as CATSRDRTPGNTIYF.

The CDR3 is CASSWGTSGGPYEQYF. DNA of the CDR3: TGTGCCAGCAGCTGGGGGACTAGCGGGGGACCCTACGAGCAGTACTTC. The gene calls are TRBV7-2 and TRBJ2-7; TRBD2 aligns across 14 bases. The CDR3 is 16 amino acids. Germline V gene data show CDR1 as SGHTA and CDR2 as FQGNSA. V shed 4 bases, J shed 2 bases, and the junction held 4 bases outside the gene matches.

This chain uses TRBV28 with TRBJ2-7, with 7 bases lining up with TRBD1. V was pared by 2 bases and J by 4 bases, with 5 bases of the junction left unmatched. This CDR3 has 14 residues. Germline CDR1 is MDHEN and CDR2 is SYDVKM. The DNA for the CDR3 is TGTGCCAGCAGTTTAATGGGGACAGATTACGAGCAGTACTTC. This encodes CASSLMGTDYEQYF.

This chain joins TRBV29-1 and TRBJ1-1, with 7 bases fitting TRBD1. Germline values: CDR1 SQVTM, CDR2 ANQGSEA. Trimming removed 5 bases from V and 0 bases from J; junction bases left unmatched: 15. This CDR3 is built from 17 residues. The CDR3 sequence is CSVPRRDSYSMNTEAFF. In nucleotides, the CDR3 is TGCAGCGTTCCCCGCCGGGACAGCTATAGCATGAACACTGAAGCTTTCTTT. Complete variable domain (other parts from reference TRBV29-1 and TRBJ1-1): SAVISQKPSRDICQRGTSLTIQCQVDSQVTMMFWYRQQPGQSLTLIATANQGSEATYESGFVIDKFPISRPNLTFSTLTVSNMSPEDSSIYLCSVPRRDSYSMNTEAFFGQGTRLTVV.

The chain joins TRBV10-3 to TRBJ2-5; D might be TRBD2 (6 bases). Trimming shortened V by 3 bases and J by 1 base, and 15 bases separated the two germline ends. Germline-derived CDR1 and CDR2 are ENHRY and SYGVKD. This CDR3 region has 16 residues. Here the CDR3 reads CAISDRAGGPQETQYF. Written as DNA, the CDR3 is TGTGCCATCAGTGATAGGGCCGGGGGACCCCAAGAGACCCAGTACTTC.

This chain joins TRBV15 and TRBJ1-1; D is unresolved. V was clipped by 5 bases and J by 5 bases, with 15 bases between them. The CDR3 extends over 14 amino acids. Germline V gives CDR1 LNHNV, CDR2 YYDKDF (reference sequence). CDR3 coding DNA: TGTGCCACCAGCGAGGGAGCATGGATGACTGAAGCTTTCTTT. It yields the protein CATSEGAWMTEAFF.

This clone was observed a single time. The chain joins TRBV2 to TRBJ2-7, with D possibly TRBD1 on 5 matching bases. Per the germline V gene, CDR1 is SNHLY and CDR2 is FYNNEI. V was trimmed by 6 bases and J by 0 bases, leaving 9 bases between them. This CDR3 comprises 13 residues. Here the CDR3 DNA reads TGTGCCAGCAGCCGGCAGGGCTCCTACGAGCAGTACTTC. Translating gives CASSRQGSYEQYF.

The chain employs TRBV14 and TRBJ1-3; the match to TRBD1 covers 7 bases. The V gene end was trimmed by 4 bases and the J gene end by 0 bases; junction bases not matched to a gene: 3. The CDR3 is made up of 15 amino acids. Germline V gene lookup returns CDR1 SGHDN and CDR2 FVKESK. The CDR3 DNA reads TGTGCCAGCAGCCCAGACAGGGTCTCTGGAAACACCATATATTTT. This codes for CASSPDRVSGNTIYF.

In its sample, this clone was seen once. The chain joins TRBV6-5 to TRBJ1-1, with D perhaps matching TRBD1 (6 bases). Trimming pared 11 bases from V and 0 bases from J, leaving 13 bases between. This CDR3 is 13 amino acids long. The germline V gene encodes CDR1 MNHEY and CDR2 SVGAGI. The CDR3 spells CAGGQGMNTEAFF. In DNA form, the CDR3 reads TGTGCCGGGGGTCAGGGGATGAACACTGAAGCTTTCTTT.

The V and J genes are TRBV3-1 (or the pseudogene TRBV3-2) and TRBJ1-5; the match to TRBD1 covers 8 bases. CDR1 is LGHDT and CDR2 is YNNKEL in the germline V gene (reference sequence). V lost 0 bases and J lost 6; bases outside the gene matches: 4. CDR3 size: 15 residues. The chain's CDR3 is CASSQEKTGGQPQHF. The CDR3 DNA is TGTGCCAGCAGCCAAGAAAAAACAGGGGGTCAGCCCCAGCATTTT.

V usage is TRBV29-1 and J usage is TRBJ2-3; 9 bases fit TRBD1. The CDR3 contains 14 residues. J gave up 7 bases and V 6 bases, and 11 bases lay outside the gene matches. CDR1 is SQVTM and CDR2 is ANQGSEA in the germline V gene. CDR3 in amino acids: CSVRPGQGHNTQYF. As DNA, the CDR3 is TGCAGCGTCAGACCGGGACAGGGACACAATACGCAGTATTTT.

This clone came up a few times. The V call is TRBV23-1, the J call TRBJ1-1, with 10 bases fitting TRBD1. TRBV23-1 is an ORF for which the function is uncertain. CDR3 size: 16 residues. V lost 4 bases to trimming and J lost 1 base; unmatched junction nucleotides: 6. This chain's CDR3 is CASSLTTGGRNTEAFF. The DNA of the CDR3 is TGCGCCAGCAGTCTTACGACAGGGGGCAGGAACACTGAAGCTTTCTTT.

V gene TRBV7-2 combines with J gene TRBJ2-1; D possibly corresponds to TRBD2 (7 bases). Trimming left V 8 bases short and J 7 bases short, with 21 bases between. The V gene's germline CDR1 is SGHTA and CDR2 FQGNSA. The CDR3 covers 15 residues. The CDR3 nucleotides read TGTGCCAGCGCCGTACCCCGAGGGGGGGCGAATGAGCAGTTCTTC. Translation gives CASAVPRGGANEQFF.

A single count supports this clone. The chain combines TRBV14 with TRBJ2-1; possibly TRBD1 for D (6 bases). Trimming removed 6 bases from V and 10 bases from J, with 16 bases in between. Germline CDR1 is SGHDN and CDR2 is FVKESK. The CDR3 is 13 residues long. Here the CDR3 reads CASRQFTGTEQFF. The CDR3 DNA reads as TGTGCCAGCAGACAATTTACCGGGACAGAGCAGTTCTTC.

This clone was observed a handful of times. The chain is built from TRBV7-2 and TRBJ1-5, with no clear D. The CDR3 loop spans 14 amino acids. Per germline, CDR1 SGHTA and CDR2 FQGNSA. The V gene lost 5 bases and the J gene lost 6 bases, with 14 bases spanning the gap. CDR3: CASSPRGGSQPQHF. The CDR3, as DNA: TGTGCCAGCAGCCCCCGGGGAGGGAGTCAGCCCCAGCATTTT.

The V gene is TRBV12-3 or TRBV12-4, the J gene TRBJ1-2; 7 nucleotides agree with TRBD1. The CDR3 consists of 13 residues. J lost 8 bases, V lost 6 bases, and 9 bases had no gene match. This chain's CDR3 is CASRVGTARGYTF. The CDR3 nucleotides read TGTGCCAGCAGGGTTGGGACAGCGAGGGGCTACACCTTC.

The rearrangement joins TRBV29-1 to TRBJ2-1; 8 bases fit TRBD1. CDR1 SQVTM and CDR2 ANQGSEA come from the germline V gene. J gave up 10 bases and V 7 bases, and 9 bases lay outside the gene matches. This CDR3 contains 12 residues. CDR3: CSAHQGAREQFF. For the CDR3, the DNA is TGCAGCGCGCACCAGGGGGCAAGGGAGCAGTTCTTC.

The chain combines TRBV6-2 or TRBV6-3 with TRBJ2-5, with D possibly TRBD2 on 5 matching bases. The CDR3 covers 17 residues. The germline CDR1 and CDR2 sequences are MNHEY and SVGEGT. Trimming took 0 bases from V and 0 from J, leaving 14 bases between them. The CDR3 coding sequence is TGTGCCAGCAGTTACTCCGGGATTCCGAGAGACCAAGAGACCCAGTACTTC. Translation: CASSYSGIPRDQETQYF.

V is TRBV2 and J is TRBJ2-7; 7 bases agree with TRBD1. The germline CDR1 and CDR2 sequences are SNHLY and FYNNEI. Germline trimming cut 6 bases from V and 5 bases from J; bases unmatched to any gene: 13. The CDR3 loop spans 15 amino acids. The CDR3 reads CASSTQADRVNEQYF. CDR3 nucleotide sequence: TGTGCCAGCAGCACCCAAGCAGACAGGGTAAACGAGCAGTACTTC.

The chain's CDR3 is CASADRVADSPLHF. For the CDR3, the DNA is TGCGCCAGCGCCGACAGGGTCGCAGATTCACCCCTCCACTTT. V and J are TRBV5-1 and TRBJ1-6; TRBD1 agrees at 7 bases. CDR1 and CDR2 (germline): SGHRS, YFSETQ. V gave up 7 bases and J gave up 8 bases; unmatched junction bases: 9. The CDR3 is made up of 14 amino acids.